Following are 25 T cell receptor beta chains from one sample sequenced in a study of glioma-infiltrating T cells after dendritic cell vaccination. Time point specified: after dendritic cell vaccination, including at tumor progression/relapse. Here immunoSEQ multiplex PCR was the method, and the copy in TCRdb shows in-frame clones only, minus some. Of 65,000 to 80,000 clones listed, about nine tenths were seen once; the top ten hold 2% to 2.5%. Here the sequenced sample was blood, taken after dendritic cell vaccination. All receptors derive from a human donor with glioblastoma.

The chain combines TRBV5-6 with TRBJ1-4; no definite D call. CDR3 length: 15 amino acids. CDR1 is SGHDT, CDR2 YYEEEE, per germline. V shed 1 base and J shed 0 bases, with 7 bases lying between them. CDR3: CASSLRGATNEKLFF. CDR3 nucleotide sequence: TGTGCCAGCAGCTTGAGAGGCGCAACTAATGAAAAACTGTTTTTT.

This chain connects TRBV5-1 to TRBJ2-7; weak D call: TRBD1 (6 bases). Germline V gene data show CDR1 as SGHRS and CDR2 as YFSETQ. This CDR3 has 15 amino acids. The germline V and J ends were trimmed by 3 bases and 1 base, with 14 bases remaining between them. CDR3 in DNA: TGCGCCAGCAGCTCGGGCACGACAGGATCCTACGAGCAGTACTTC. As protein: CASSSGTTGSYEQYF.

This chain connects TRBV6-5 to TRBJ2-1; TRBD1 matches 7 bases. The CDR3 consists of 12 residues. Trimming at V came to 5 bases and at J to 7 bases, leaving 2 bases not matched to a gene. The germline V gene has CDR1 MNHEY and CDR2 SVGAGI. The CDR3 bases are TGTGCCAGCAGTCCGACAGGGAATGAGCAGTTCTTC. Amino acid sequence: CASSPTGNEQFF.

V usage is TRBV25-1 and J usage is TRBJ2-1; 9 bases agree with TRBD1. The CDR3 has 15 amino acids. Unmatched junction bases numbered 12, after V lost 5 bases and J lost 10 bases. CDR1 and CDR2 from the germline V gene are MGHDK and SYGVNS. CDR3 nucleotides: TGTGCCAGCAGTTCTCTGGGACAGGGCCATAGAGAGCAGTTCTTC. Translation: CASSSLGQGHREQFF.

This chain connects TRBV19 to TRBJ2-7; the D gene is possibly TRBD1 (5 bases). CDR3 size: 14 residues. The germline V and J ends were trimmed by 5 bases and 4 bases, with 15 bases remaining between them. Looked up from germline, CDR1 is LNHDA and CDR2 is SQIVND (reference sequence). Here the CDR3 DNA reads TGTGCCAGTAGTCCCGACAGTCTACAATACGAGCAGTACTTC. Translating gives CASSPDSLQYEQYF.

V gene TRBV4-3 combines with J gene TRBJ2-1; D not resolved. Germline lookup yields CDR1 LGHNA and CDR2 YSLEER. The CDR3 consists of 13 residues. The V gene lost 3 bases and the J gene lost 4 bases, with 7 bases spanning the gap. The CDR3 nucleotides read TGCGCCAGCAGCCATGAGGTATACAATGAGCAGTTCTTC. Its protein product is CASSHEVYNEQFF.

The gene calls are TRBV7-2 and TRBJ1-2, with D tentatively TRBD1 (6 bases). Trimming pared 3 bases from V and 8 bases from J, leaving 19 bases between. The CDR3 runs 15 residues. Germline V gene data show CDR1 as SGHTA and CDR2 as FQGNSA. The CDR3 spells CASSFMWDTVNGYTF. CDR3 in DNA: TGTGCCAGCAGCTTTATGTGGGACACTGTCAACGGCTACACCTTC.

The CDR3 reads CSVPAGGSPREQFF. CDR3 bases: TGCAGCGTCCCAGCGGGAGGGTCCCCCCGTGAGCAGTTCTTC. The chain employs TRBV29-1 and TRBJ2-1, with 10 bases aligning to TRBD2. The CDR3 sequence is 14 residues long. J lost 9 bases, V lost 6 bases, and 11 bases had no gene match. Germline V gene data show CDR1 as SQVTM and CDR2 as ANQGSEA.

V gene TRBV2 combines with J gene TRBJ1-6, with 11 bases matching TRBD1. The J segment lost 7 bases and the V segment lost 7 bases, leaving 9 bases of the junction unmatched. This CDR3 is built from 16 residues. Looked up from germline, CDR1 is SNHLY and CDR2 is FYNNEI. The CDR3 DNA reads TGTGCCAGCAACGGACAGGGGGCGAATCTCAATTCACCCCTCCACTTT. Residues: CASNGQGANLNSPLHF.

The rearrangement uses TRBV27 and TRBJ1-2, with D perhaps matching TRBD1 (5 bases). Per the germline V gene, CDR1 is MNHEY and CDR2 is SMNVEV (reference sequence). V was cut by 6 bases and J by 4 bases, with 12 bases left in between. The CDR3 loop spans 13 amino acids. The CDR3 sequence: CASSPTGAYGYTF. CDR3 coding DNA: TGTGCCAGCAGCCCCACAGGAGCCTATGGCTACACCTTC.

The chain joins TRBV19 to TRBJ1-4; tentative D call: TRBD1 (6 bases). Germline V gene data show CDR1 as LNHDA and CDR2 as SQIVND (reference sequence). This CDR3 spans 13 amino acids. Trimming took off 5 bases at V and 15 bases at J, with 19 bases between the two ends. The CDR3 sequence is CASSQQGPAQLFF. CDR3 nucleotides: TGTGCCAGTAGTCAACAGGGTCCGGCTCAATTGTTTTTT. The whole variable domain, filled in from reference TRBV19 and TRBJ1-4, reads DGGITQSPKYLFRKEGQNVTLSCEQNLNHDAMYWYRQDPGQGLRLIYYSQIVNDFQKGDIAEGYSVSREKKESFPLTVTSAQKNPTAFYLCASSQQGPAQLFFGSGTQLSVL.

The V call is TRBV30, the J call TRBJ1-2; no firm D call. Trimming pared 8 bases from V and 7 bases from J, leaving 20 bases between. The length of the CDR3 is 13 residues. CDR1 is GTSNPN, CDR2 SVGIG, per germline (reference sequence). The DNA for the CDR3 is TGTGCCGGATCACTTCTAGCGACTACTGGCTACACCTTC. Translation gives CAGSLLATTGYTF.

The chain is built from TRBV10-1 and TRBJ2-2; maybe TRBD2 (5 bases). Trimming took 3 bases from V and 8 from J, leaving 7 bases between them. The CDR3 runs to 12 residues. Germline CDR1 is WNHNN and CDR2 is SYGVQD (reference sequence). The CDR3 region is CASSERGGELFF. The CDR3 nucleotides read TGCGCCAGCAGTGAACGGGGAGGGGAGCTGTTTTTT.

CDR3 sequence: CASSAQAGSTDTQYF. The CDR3 nucleotides read TGTGCCAGCAGCGCTCAGGCGGGCAGCACAGATACGCAGTATTTT. This chain links TRBV9 with TRBJ2-3, with a weak D call TRBD2 (5 bases). This CDR3 has 15 amino acids. The germline V and J ends were trimmed by 3 bases and 0 bases, with 11 bases remaining between them. Germline V gives CDR1 SGDLS, CDR2 YYNGEE. The whole variable domain, filled in from reference TRBV9 and TRBJ2-3, reads DSGVTQTPKHLITATGQRVTLRCSPRSGDLSVYWYQQSLDQGLQFLIQYYNGEERAKGNILERFSAQQFPDLHSELNLSSLELGDSALYFCASSAQAGSTDTQYFGPGTRLTVL.

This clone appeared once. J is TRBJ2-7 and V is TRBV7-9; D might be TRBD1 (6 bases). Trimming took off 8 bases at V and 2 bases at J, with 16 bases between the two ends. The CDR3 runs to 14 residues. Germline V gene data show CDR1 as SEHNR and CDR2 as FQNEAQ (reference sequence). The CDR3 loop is CASDGQGKPYEQYF. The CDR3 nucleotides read TGTGCCAGCGACGGGCAGGGGAAGCCCTACGAGCAGTACTTC.

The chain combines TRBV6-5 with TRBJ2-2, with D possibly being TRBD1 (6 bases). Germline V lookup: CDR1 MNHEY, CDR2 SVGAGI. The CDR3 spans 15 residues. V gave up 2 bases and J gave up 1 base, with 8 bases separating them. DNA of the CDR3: TGTGCCAGCAGTTACGGGACAAGGAACACCGGGGAGCTGTTTTTT. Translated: CASSYGTRNTGELFF.

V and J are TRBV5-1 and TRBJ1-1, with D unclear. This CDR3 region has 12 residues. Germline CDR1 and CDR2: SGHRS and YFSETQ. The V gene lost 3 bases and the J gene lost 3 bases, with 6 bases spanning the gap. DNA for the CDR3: TGCGCCAGCAGCTCCAGTTACACTGAAGCTTTCTTT. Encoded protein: CASSSSYTEAFF.

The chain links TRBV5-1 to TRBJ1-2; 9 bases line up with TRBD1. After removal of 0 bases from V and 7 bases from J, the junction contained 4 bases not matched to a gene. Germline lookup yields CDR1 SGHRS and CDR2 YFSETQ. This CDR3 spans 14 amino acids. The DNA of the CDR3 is TGCGCCAGCAGCTTGGGGGACAGGGATGCTGGCTACACCTTC. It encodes CASSLGDRDAGYTF.

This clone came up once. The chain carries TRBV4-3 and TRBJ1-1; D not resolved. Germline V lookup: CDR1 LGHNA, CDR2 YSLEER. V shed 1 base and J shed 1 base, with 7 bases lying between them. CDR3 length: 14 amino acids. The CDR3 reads CASSQVVSNTEAFF. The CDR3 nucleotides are TGCGCCAGCAGCCAAGTTGTATCGAACACTGAAGCTTTCTTT.

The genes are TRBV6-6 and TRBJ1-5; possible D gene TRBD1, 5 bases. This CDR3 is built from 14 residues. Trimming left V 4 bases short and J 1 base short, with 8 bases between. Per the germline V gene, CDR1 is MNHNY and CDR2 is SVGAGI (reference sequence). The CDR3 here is CASSSGSSNQPQHF. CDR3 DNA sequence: TGTGCCAGCAGTTCAGGGTCAAGCAATCAGCCCCAGCATTTT.

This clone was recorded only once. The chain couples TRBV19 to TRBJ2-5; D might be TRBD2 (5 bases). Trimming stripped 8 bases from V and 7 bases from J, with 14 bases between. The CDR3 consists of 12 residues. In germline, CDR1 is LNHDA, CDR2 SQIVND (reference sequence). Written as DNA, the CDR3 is TGTGCCAGTCGCGGGTATCCAGGGACCCAGTACTTC. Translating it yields CASRGYPGTQYF.

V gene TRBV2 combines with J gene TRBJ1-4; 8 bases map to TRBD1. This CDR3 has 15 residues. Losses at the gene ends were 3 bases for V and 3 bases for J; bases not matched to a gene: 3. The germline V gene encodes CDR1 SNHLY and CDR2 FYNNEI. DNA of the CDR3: TGTGCCAGCAGTGAGGCGGGACAGGCTAATGAAAAACTGTTTTTT. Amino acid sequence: CASSEAGQANEKLFF. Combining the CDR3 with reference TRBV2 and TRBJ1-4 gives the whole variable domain EPEVTQTPSHQVTQMGQEVILRCVPISNHLYFYWYRQILGQKVEFLVSFYNNEISEKSEIFDDQFSVERPDGSNFTLKIRSTKLEDSAMYFCASSEAGQANEKLFFGSGTQLSVL.

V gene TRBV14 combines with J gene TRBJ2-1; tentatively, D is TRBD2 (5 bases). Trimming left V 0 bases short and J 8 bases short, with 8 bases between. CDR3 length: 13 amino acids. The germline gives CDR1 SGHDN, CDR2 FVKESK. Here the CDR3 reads CASSQELEDEQFF. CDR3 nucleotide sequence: TGTGCCAGCAGCCAAGAGTTGGAGGATGAGCAGTTCTTC.

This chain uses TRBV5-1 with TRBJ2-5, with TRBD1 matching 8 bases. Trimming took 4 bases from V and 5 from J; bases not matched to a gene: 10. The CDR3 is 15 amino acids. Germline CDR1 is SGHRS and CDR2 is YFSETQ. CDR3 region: CASSPLAGGEETQYF. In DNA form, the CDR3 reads TGCGCCAGCAGCCCTTTAGCAGGGGGCGAGGAGACCCAGTACTTC.

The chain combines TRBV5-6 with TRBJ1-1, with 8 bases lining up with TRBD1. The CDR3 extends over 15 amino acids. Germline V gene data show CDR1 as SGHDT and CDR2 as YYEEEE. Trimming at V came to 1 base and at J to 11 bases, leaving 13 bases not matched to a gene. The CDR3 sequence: CASSLLAGGVLGAFF. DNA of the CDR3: TGTGCCAGCAGCTTGCTCGCAGGGGGCGTTTTAGGGGCTTTCTTT.